These 29 T cell receptor beta chains originate from one sample sequenced in a study of early T cells in non-severe SARS-CoV-2 infection. MiXCR, run by TCRdb on the 5' RACE reads, gives a single entry per CDR3 protein. The data show tens of thousands of distinct CDR3 sequences, 20% to 25% seen once. This sample comprised whole blood, obtained at baseline. These receptors came from an adult who was a healthcare worker with PCR-confirmed SARS-CoV-2 infection or an uninfected control (not recorded which).

The gene calls are TRBV20-1 and TRBJ2-3; no definite D call. Germline assignment: CDR1 DFQATT and CDR2 SNEGSKA (reference sequence). V was shortened by 3 bases and J by 3 bases, with 10 bases between the two germline ends. This CDR3 is 13 amino acids long. The CDR3 protein is CSASPRTTDTQYF. The CDR3, as DNA: TGCAGTGCTAGCCCCCGTACAACAGATACGCAGTATTTT.

The rearrangement joins TRBV5-5 to TRBJ2-1; D is uncertain. This CDR3 contains 12 residues. Between the trimmed V and J ends, which lost 4 bases and 8 bases, there was a span of 10 bases. CDR1 is SGHKS and CDR2 is YYEKEE in the germline V gene (reference sequence). The CDR3 region has the DNA TGTGCCAGCAGCCATCCTCAGGATGAGCAGTTCTTC. Translation: CASSHPQDEQFF. The variable domain in full, with the rest retrieved from reference TRBV5-5 and TRBJ2-1, is DAGVTQSPTHLIKTRGQQVTLRCSPISGHKSVSWYQQVLGQGPQFIFQYYEKEERGRGNFPDRFSARQFPNYSSELNVNALLLGDSALYLCASSHPQDEQFFGPGTRLTVL.

This chain connects TRBV25-1 to TRBJ2-3; D not certain. The CDR3 is 12 residues long. CDR1 MGHDK and CDR2 SYGVNS come from the germline V gene. V was clipped by 4 bases and J by 4 bases, with 6 bases between them. The CDR3, as DNA: TGTGCCAGCAGTGTGATCCCAGATACGCAGTATTTT. This gives the protein CASSVIPDTQYF.

This clonotype has a handful of counts. The J gene is TRBJ2-1, the V gene TRBV5-1; D is unclear. Germline V CDR1 and CDR2: SGHRS, YFSETQ. V was shortened by 2 bases and J by 5 bases, with 11 bases between the two germline ends. This CDR3 is built from 14 residues. As DNA, the CDR3 is TGCGCCAGCAGCTTAGGGCAGTCTGACAATGAGCAGTTCTTC. Its protein is CASSLGQSDNEQFF.

This clonotype showed up just a few times. V gene TRBV7-8 combines with J gene TRBJ2-1; 9 bases are a match to TRBD1. The CDR3 totals 14 residues. V was pared by 5 bases and J by 8 bases, with 7 bases of the junction left unmatched. CDR1 and CDR2 (germline): SGHVS, FQNEAQ. Here the CDR3 reads CASSLWDREDEQFF. DNA for the CDR3: TGTGCCAGCAGCCTATGGGACAGGGAGGATGAGCAGTTCTTC.

Many counts were recorded for this clonotype. The chain is built from TRBV6-6 and TRBJ1-5, with D possibly matching TRBD1 (6 bases). Trimming left V 6 bases short and J 7 bases short, with 19 bases between. Germline V gene data show CDR1 as MNHNY and CDR2 as SVGAGI (reference sequence). The CDR3 has 15 residues. The CDR3 protein is CASRDDSFRGQPQHF. In DNA form, the CDR3 reads TGTGCCAGCAGGGACGACAGTTTCAGGGGACAGCCCCAGCATTTT.

There are a few counts of this clonotype. The genes are TRBV5-1 and TRBJ2-1; 13 bases agree with TRBD2. Trimming at V came to 3 bases and at J to 5 bases, leaving 2 bases not matched to a gene. CDR1 SGHRS and CDR2 YFSETQ come from the germline V gene. The CDR3 covers 15 residues. Written as DNA, the CDR3 is TGCGCCAGCAGCTATGGGACTAGCGGGGACAATGAGCAGTTCTTC. Translating it yields CASSYGTSGDNEQFF. The entire variable domain, with the rest obtained from reference TRBV5-1 and TRBJ2-1, is as follows: KAGVTQTPRYLIKTRGQQVTLSCSPISGHRSVSWYQQTPGQGLQFLFEYFSETQRNKGNFPGRFSGRQFSNSRSEMNVSTLELGDSALYLCASSYGTSGDNEQFFGPGTRLTVL.

In nucleotides, the CDR3 is TGTGCCAGCAGCCAAAGATATGGCTACACCTTC. As protein: CASSQRYGYTF. This chain uses TRBV3-1 with TRBJ1-2; D ambiguous. V lost 2 bases to trimming and J lost 5 bases, with 3 bases between them. The CDR3 loop spans 11 amino acids. Germline V gene data show CDR1 as LGHDT and CDR2 as YNNKEL (reference sequence). Combining the CDR3 with reference TRBV3-1 and TRBJ1-2 gives the whole variable domain DTAVSQTPKYLVTQMGNDKSIKCEQNLGHDTMYWYKQDSKKFLKIMFSYNNKELIINETVPNRFSPKSPDKAHLNLHINSLELGDSAVYFCASSQRYGYTFGSGTRLTVV.

This clonotype appeared a few times. CDR3 amino acids: CASSLALAGLTDTQYF. In DNA, the CDR3 is TGTGCCAGCAGCTTAGCCCTAGCGGGGTTAACAGATACGCAGTATTTT. The chain couples TRBV11-1 to TRBJ2-3; 9 nucleotides line up with TRBD2. The J segment lost 3 bases and the V segment lost 0 bases, leaving 4 bases of the junction unmatched. Germline V CDR1 and CDR2: SGHAT, FQDESV (reference sequence). The CDR3 is 16 amino acids.

This clonotype was observed many times. The rearrangement uses TRBV12-3 or TRBV12-4 and TRBJ1-3, with 9 bases matching TRBD1. The CDR3 sequence is 17 residues long. With 5 bases clipped from V and 0 bases from J, the junction kept 8 bases outside the gene matches. Written as DNA, the CDR3 is TGTGCCAGCAGTGCTACAGGGGGCCTGAGCTCTGGAAACACCATATATTTT. It translates to CASSATGGLSSGNTIYF.

This clonotype was counted a few times. V gene TRBV7-9 combines with J gene TRBJ1-1, with 9 positions matching TRBD1. The J segment lost 1 base and the V segment lost 4 bases, leaving 1 base of the junction unmatched. CDR3 size: 14 residues. In germline, CDR1 is SEHNR, CDR2 FQNEAQ (reference sequence). Written as DNA, the CDR3 is TGTGCCAGCAGCTCGGACAGGGGGAACACTGAAGCTTTCTTT. Translated: CASSSDRGNTEAFF.

The CDR3 DNA reads as TGTGCCAGCAGCCCCCCGGAGACAGATACGCAGTATTTT. Its protein product is CASSPPETDTQYF. V is TRBV13 and J is TRBJ2-3; D not resolved. The germline gives CDR1 PRHDT, CDR2 FYEKMQ (reference sequence). Trimming cost V 5 bases and J 3 bases, with 9 bases left between them. The CDR3 is made up of 13 amino acids. Full variable domain (outside the CDR3, taken from reference TRBV13 and TRBJ2-3): AAGVIQSPRHLIKEKRETATLKCYPIPRHDTVYWYQQGPGQDPQFLISFYEKMQSDKGSIPDRFSAQQFSDYHSELNMSSLELGDSALYFCASSPPETDTQYFGPGTRLTVL.

The CDR3 region is CASKGAGSNEQFF. The DNA of the CDR3 is TGTGCCAGCAAAGGGGCAGGGAGCAATGAGCAGTTCTTC. The rearrangement joins TRBV2 to TRBJ2-1; TRBD1 or TRBD2 may be the D gene (5 bases each). This CDR3 spans 13 amino acids. CDR1 is SNHLY, CDR2 FYNNEI, per germline. Trimming removed 7 bases at V and 6 bases at J, with 13 bases between.

This sequence joins TRBV29-1 and TRBJ2-1; TRBD2 matches 7 bases. The CDR3 is 14 amino acids. Germline V gene data show CDR1 as SQVTM and CDR2 as ANQGSEA. V shed 6 bases, J shed 0 bases, and the junction held 5 bases outside the gene matches. CDR3 residues: CSVLQRGSYNEQFF. The CDR3 DNA is TGCAGCGTGTTACAGCGGGGCTCCTACAATGAGCAGTTCTTC.

This chain uses TRBV7-9 with TRBJ1-1; weak D call: TRBD1 (5 bases). The CDR3 loop spans 14 amino acids. The V end lost 2 bases, the J end lost 5 bases, and 12 bases lay between the germline ends. The germline gives CDR1 SEHNR, CDR2 FQNEAQ (reference sequence). The chain's CDR3 is CASSLMGEGTEAFF. CDR3 DNA: TGTGCCAGCAGCTTAATGGGGGAAGGGACTGAAGCTTTCTTT.

This clonotype came up many times. The chain recombines TRBV30 with TRBJ1-1, with a weak D call TRBD1 (5 bases). Trimming removed 1 base at V and 4 bases at J, with 10 bases between. Germline V gene data show CDR1 as GTSNPN and CDR2 as SVGIG (reference sequence). This CDR3 has 13 amino acids. The CDR3 DNA follows: TGTGCCTGGAGTGGGGGACCGGGCACTGAAGCTTTCTTT. It specifies CAWSGGPGTEAFF.

This chain joins TRBV4-1 and TRBJ1-1; 8 bases match TRBD1. Germline CDR1 MGHRA, CDR2 YSYEKL. V shed 7 bases, J shed 4 bases, and the junction held 8 bases outside the gene matches. The CDR3 loop spans 14 amino acids. The chain's CDR3 is CASIVDRGGTEAFF. CDR3 nucleotide sequence: TGCGCCAGCATAGTAGACAGGGGAGGCACTGAAGCTTTCTTT.

Here the CDR3 reads CASSLVQGNYGYTF. CDR3 coding DNA: TGCGCCAGCAGCTTGGTCCAGGGGAACTATGGCTACACCTTC. J is TRBJ1-2 and V is TRBV5-1; a possible D gene is TRBD1 (6 bases). Germline values: CDR1 SGHRS, CDR2 YFSETQ. The CDR3 spans 14 residues. V dropped 0 bases and J dropped 2 bases, with 8 bases sitting between them.

The chain uses TRBV20-1 and TRBJ1-5, with 8 bases identical to TRBD1. Germline V gives CDR1 DFQATT, CDR2 SNEGSKA (reference sequence). This CDR3 spans 17 amino acids. With 1 base clipped from V and 4 bases from J, the junction kept 12 bases outside the gene matches. The CDR3 DNA reads as TGCAGTGCTAGAGCAACCAACCTTGGGACAGGTAATCAGCCCCAGCATTTT. Protein product: CSARATNLGTGNQPQHF.

This clonotype showed up just a few times. The gene calls are TRBV7-9 and TRBJ1-2; tentative D call: TRBD1 (6 bases). With 2 bases removed from V and 6 bases from J, the gap between germline ends came to 13 bases. The CDR3 length is 14 residues. Germline V gene lookup returns CDR1 SEHNR and CDR2 FQNEAQ (reference sequence). The CDR3 region is CASSLRGTSHGYTF. Written as DNA, the CDR3 is TGTGCCAGCAGCTTAAGAGGGACAAGTCATGGCTACACCTTC.

This clonotype was recorded at least ten times. The chain carries TRBV4-1 and TRBJ1-6, with D hard to call. Germline values: CDR1 MGHRA, CDR2 YSYEKL. The CDR3 length is 16 residues. V dropped 4 bases and J dropped 5 bases, with 15 bases sitting between them. CDR3 coding DNA: TGCGCCAGCAGCCTCCTAGCGAGGGCGGATAATTCACCCCTCCACTTT. Translation: CASSLLARADNSPLHF.

The rearrangement links TRBV19 to TRBJ2-1; 7 bases are shared with TRBD2. CDR3 length: 12 residues. V lost 3 bases, J lost 11 bases, and 4 bases stayed unmatched. Germline V gene lookup returns CDR1 LNHDA and CDR2 SQIVND (reference sequence). This chain's CDR3 is CASSMGGLKQFF. The CDR3 DNA follows: TGTGCCAGTAGTATGGGGGGACTAAAGCAGTTCTTC.

The chain couples TRBV9 to TRBJ1-2, with 8 bases identical to TRBD1. The V segment lost 3 bases and the J segment 7 bases; nucleotides outside the gene matches: 2. The CDR3 consists of 12 residues. The germline gives CDR1 SGDLS, CDR2 YYNGEE. The CDR3 DNA is TGTGCCAGCAGCGGGACAGGGACTGGCTACACCTTC. Its protein product is CASSGTGTGYTF.

V is TRBV10-3 and J is TRBJ2-1; D perhaps matches TRBD1 (6 bases). The germline gives CDR1 ENHRY, CDR2 SYGVKD. Trimming shortened V by 4 bases and J by 0 bases, and 13 bases separated the two germline ends. The CDR3 is 16 amino acids. CDR3 in DNA: TGTGCCATCAGTGGGGGACACAGGAGCTCCTACAATGAGCAGTTCTTC. Translating it yields CAISGGHRSSYNEQFF.

The V call is TRBV12-3 or TRBV12-4, the J call TRBJ1-6; D unresolved. This CDR3 comprises 14 residues. The ends were cut back, 3 bases at V and 6 bases at J, with 9 bases in the middle. The CDR3 is CASSFGESNSPLHF. The CDR3, as DNA: TGTGCCAGCAGTTTTGGGGAGAGTAATTCACCCCTCCACTTT.

This chain connects TRBV7-9 to TRBJ1-4; possibly TRBD1 for D (6 bases). The CDR3 is made up of 14 amino acids. Germline lookup yields CDR1 SEHNR and CDR2 FQNEAQ (reference sequence). The germline V and J ends were trimmed by 1 base and 8 bases, with 11 bases remaining between them. CDR3 bases: TGTGCCAGCAGCTTAGAAGGGGGACGGGAAAAACTGTTTTTT. It translates to CASSLEGGREKLFF.

This clonotype has at least ten counts. In DNA, the CDR3 is TGTGCCAGCAGTGACAGGGGGAAGGTCGAAAAACTGTTTTTT. Protein: CASSDRGKVEKLFF. The chain recombines TRBV12-3 or TRBV12-4 with TRBJ1-4; TRBD1 matches at 9 bases. J gave up 8 bases and V 5 bases, and 6 bases lay outside the gene matches. The CDR3 sequence is 14 residues long.

The chain is built from TRBV5-5 and TRBJ1-5; D remains unclear. The CDR3 loop spans 16 amino acids. Germline CDR1 is SGHKS and CDR2 is YYEKEE (reference sequence). V shed 0 bases and J shed 1 base, with 11 bases lying between them. This chain's CDR3 is CASSLVPSFSNQPQHF. The CDR3 DNA sequence: TGTGCCAGCAGCTTGGTCCCCTCTTTCAGCAATCAGCCCCAGCATTTT.

This clonotype was found a few times. J is TRBJ2-5 and V is TRBV2; TRBD1 aligns across 8 bases. The V and J ends lost 9 bases and 4 bases, in that order; junction bases with no gene match: 4. The germline V gene has CDR1 SNHLY and CDR2 FYNNEI. The CDR3 loop spans 12 amino acids. CDR3 in amino acids: CASTGTGETQYF. The DNA for the CDR3 is TGTGCCAGTACCGGGACAGGAGAGACCCAGTACTTC.